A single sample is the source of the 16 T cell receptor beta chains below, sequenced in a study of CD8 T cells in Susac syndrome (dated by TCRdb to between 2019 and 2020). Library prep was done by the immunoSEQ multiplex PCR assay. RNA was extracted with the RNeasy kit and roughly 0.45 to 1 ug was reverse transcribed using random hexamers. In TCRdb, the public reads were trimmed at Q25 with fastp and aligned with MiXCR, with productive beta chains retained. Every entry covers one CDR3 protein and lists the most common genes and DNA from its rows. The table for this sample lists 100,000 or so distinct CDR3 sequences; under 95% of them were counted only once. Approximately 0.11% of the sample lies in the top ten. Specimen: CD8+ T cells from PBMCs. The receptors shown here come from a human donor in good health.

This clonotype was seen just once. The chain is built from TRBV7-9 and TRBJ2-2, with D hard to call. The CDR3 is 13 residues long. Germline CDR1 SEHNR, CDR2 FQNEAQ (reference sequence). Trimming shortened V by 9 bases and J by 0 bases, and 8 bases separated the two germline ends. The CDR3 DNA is TGTGCCAGTGGACCGGCGAACACCGGGGAGCTGTTTTTT. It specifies CASGPANTGELFF.

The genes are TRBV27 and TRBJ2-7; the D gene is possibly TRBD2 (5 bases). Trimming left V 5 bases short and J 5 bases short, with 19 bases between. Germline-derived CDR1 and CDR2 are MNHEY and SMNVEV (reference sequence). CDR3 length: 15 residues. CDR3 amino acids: CASSHSSGGRDEQYF. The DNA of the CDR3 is TGTGCCAGCAGTCATTCGTCAGGAGGTCGGGACGAGCAGTACTTC.

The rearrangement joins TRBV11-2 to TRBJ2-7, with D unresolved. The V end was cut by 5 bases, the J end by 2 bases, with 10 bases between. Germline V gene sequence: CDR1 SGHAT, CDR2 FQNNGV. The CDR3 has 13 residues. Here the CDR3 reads CASSPDGPYEQYF. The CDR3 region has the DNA TGTGCCAGCAGCCCCGACGGGCCCTACGAGCAGTACTTC. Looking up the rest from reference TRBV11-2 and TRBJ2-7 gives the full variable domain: EAGVAQSPRYKIIEKRQSVAFWCNPISGHATLYWYQQILGQGPKLLIQFQNNGVVDDSQLPKDRFSAERLKGVDSTLKIQPAKLEDSAVYLCASSPDGPYEQYFGPGTRLTVT.

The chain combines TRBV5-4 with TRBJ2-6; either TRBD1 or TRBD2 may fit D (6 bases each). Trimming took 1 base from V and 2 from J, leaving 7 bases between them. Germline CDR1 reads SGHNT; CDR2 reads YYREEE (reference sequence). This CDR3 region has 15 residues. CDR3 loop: CASSLRGPGANVLTF. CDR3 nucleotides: TGTGCCAGCAGCTTGCGGGGGCCTGGGGCCAACGTCCTGACTTTC.

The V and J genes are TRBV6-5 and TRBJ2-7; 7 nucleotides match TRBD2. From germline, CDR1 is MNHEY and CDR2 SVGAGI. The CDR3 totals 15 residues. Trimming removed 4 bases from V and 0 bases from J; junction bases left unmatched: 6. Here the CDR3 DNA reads TGTGCCAGCAGTTCTACCGGGACTATCTCCTACGAGCAGTACTTC. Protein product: CASSSTGTISYEQYF.

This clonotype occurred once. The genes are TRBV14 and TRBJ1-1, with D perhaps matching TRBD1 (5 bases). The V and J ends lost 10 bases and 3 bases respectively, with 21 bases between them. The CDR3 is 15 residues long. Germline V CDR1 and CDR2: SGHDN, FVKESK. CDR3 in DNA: TGTGCCACCGGACGGATTCAGGGAAGGGACACTGAAGCTTTCTTT. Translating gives CATGRIQGRDTEAFF.

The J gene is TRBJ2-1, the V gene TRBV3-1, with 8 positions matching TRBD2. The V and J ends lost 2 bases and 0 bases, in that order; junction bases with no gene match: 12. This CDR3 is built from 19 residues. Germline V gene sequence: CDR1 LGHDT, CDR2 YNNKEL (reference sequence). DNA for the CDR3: TGTGCCAGCAGCCAACTCTCTCTCGGGAGGGGCAGCTCCTACAATGAGCAGTTCTTC. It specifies CASSQLSLGRGSSYNEQFF.

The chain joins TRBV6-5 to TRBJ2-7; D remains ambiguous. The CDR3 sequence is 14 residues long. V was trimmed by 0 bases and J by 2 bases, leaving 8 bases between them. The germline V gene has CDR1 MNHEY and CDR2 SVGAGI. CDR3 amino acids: CASSYSLETYEQYF. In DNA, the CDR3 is TGTGCCAGCAGTTACTCCCTCGAAACCTACGAGCAGTACTTC.

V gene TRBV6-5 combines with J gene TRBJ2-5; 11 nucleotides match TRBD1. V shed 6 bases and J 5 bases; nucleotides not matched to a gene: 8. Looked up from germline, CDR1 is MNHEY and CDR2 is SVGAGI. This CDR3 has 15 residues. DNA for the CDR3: TGTGCCAGCAGGGGGACAGGGGGGATGGGGGAGACCCAGTACTTC. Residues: CASRGTGGMGETQYF.

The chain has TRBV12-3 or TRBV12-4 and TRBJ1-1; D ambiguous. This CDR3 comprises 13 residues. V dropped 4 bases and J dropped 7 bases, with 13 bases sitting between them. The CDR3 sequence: CASSSDGNNEAFF. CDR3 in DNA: TGTGCCAGCAGTTCCGACGGAAATAATGAAGCTTTCTTT.

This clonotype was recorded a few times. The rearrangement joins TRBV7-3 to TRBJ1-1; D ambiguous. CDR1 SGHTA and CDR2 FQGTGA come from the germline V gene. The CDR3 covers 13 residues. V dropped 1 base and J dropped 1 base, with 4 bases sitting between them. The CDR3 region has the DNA TGTGCCAGCAGCTTAATGGAGAACACTGAAGCTTTCTTT. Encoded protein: CASSLMENTEAFF.

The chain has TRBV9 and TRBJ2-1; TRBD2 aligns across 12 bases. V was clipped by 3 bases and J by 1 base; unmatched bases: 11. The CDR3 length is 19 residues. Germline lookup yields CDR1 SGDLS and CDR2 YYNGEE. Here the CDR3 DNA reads TGTGCCAGCAGCGACCGGACTAGCGGGACGTCCGTGTCCTACAATGAGCAGTTCTTC. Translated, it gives CASSDRTSGTSVSYNEQFF.

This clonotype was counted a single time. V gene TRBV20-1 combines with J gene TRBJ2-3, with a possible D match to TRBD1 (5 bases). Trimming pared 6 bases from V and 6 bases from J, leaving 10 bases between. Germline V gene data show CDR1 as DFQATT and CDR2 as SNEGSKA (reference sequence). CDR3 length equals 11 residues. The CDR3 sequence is CSANNRDTQYF. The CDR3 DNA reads TGCAGTGCAAACAACAGGGATACGCAGTATTTT.

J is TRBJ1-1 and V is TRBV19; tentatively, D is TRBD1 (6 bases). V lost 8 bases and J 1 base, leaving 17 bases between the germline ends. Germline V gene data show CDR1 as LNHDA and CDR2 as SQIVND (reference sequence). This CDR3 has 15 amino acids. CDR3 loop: CASLRQARGNTEAFF. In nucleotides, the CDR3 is TGTGCCAGTTTACGACAGGCGCGGGGGAACACTGAAGCTTTCTTT.

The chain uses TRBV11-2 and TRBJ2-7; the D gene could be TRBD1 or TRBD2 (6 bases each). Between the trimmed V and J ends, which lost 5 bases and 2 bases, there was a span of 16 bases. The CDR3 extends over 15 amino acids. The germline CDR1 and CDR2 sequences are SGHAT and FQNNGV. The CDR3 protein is CASSKGGYSAYEQYF. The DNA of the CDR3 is TGTGCCAGCAGCAAAGGGGGGTACTCCGCCTACGAGCAGTACTTC.

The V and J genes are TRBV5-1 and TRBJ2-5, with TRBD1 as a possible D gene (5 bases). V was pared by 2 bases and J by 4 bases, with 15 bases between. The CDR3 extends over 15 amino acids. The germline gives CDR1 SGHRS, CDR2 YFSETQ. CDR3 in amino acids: CASSFNPDKRETQYF. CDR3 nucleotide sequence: TGCGCCAGCAGCTTTAATCCGGACAAACGAGAGACCCAGTACTTC. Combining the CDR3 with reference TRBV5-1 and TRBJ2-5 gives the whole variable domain KAGVTQTPRYLIKTRGQQVTLSCSPISGHRSVSWYQQTPGQGLQFLFEYFSETQRNKGNFPGRFSGRQFSNSRSEMNVSTLELGDSALYLCASSFNPDKRETQYFGPGTRLLVL.